The rows below give T cell receptor beta chains drawn from one sample of a study of cytomegalovirus exposure and HLA in healthy donors. Here immunoSEQ multiplex PCR was the method, and the copy in TCRdb shows in-frame clones only, minus some. Of around 300,000 clones listed, 88% were seen once; the top ten hold over 0.7%. Sequenced sample: PBMCs. The receptors derive from a woman aged 18-29 years in good health and CMV-seronegative. CDR3s include the opening cysteine and the closing phenylalanine or tryptophan. Fields, in order: J gene, clone size, D gene, V gene, CDR3 DNA, CDR3 protein. The D gene is left open where the match is weak. Clone size is given for some rows only: seen once, a few or many times, or a class if the clone is expanded.

TRBJ1-2	once	.	TRBV28	TGTGCCAGCAGGCTCCAGGGTTATGGCTACACCTTC	CASRLQGYGYTF
TRBJ2-7	once	TRBD1	TRBV30	TGCGCCTGGAGTGAGGGACAGGGTGTCTACGAGCAGTACTTC	CAWSEGQGVYEQYF
TRBJ1-2	.	TRBD1	TRBV19	TGTGCCAGTAGTATGACAGGGGGAGAGAATGGCTACACCTTC	CASSMTGGENGYTF
TRBJ2-1	.	TRBD2	TRBV15	TGTGCCACCAGCAGGGATAGCGGGAGTCGCAATGAGCAGTTCTTC	CATSRDSGSRNEQFF
TRBJ2-1	few	.	TRBV2	TGTGCCAGCAGGACGACTGCCCATGAGCAGTTCTTC	CASRTTAHEQFF
TRBJ1-1	.	TRBD1	TRBV29-1	TGCAGCGTTCGGGACAGGGTTAGCACTGAAGCTTTCTTT	CSVRDRVSTEAFF
TRBJ1-1	.	.	TRBV6-1	TGTGCCACTTTAATGGGGGGTTTCACTGAAGCTTTCTTT	CATLMGGFTEAFF
TRBJ2-7	once	TRBD2	TRBV4-1	TGCGCCAGCAGCCAAGGACTAGCGGGGAACTCCTACGAGCAGTACTTC	CASSQGLAGNSYEQYF
TRBJ1-1	.	TRBD1	TRBV29-1	TGCAGCGTTGATTTCCCCCAAAACAGGGGGCTTCAGAACACTGAAGCTTTCTTT	CSVDFPQNRGLQNTEAFF
TRBJ2-7	.	.	TRBV9	TGTGCCAGCAGCGTAGGGGTCGGGCAGGGCTACGAGCAGTACTTC	CASSVGVGQGYEQYF
TRBJ2-1	.	TRBD2	TRBV19	TGTGCCAGTAGTATCTTTAGCGGGGGGGCCTCCTACAATGAGCAGTTCTTC	CASSIFSGGASYNEQFF
TRBJ2-7	once	.	TRBV5-1	TGCGCCAGCAGCTTGTTACAAGGGGGCTCCTACGAGCAGTACTTC	CASSLLQGGSYEQYF
TRBJ2-3	.	.	TRBV4-3	TGCGCCAGCAGCCAAGAGACTACACATGTAGATACGCAGTATTTT	CASSQETTHVDTQYF
TRBJ1-6	.	TRBD1	TRBV19	TGTGCCAGTAGTCAAGGACAGGCTGAGAATTCACCCCTCCACTTT	CASSQGQAENSPLHF
TRBJ2-3	.	.	TRBV6-4	TGTGCCAGCAGCGCCGACAGGTTCGATACGCAGTATTTT	CASSADRFDTQYF
TRBJ2-2	once	.	TRBV7-3	TGTGCCAGCAGTACGGGACACTACACCGGGGAGCTGTTTTTT	CASSTGHYTGELFF
TRBJ2-2	.	TRBD1	TRBV2	TGTGCCACCGGACAGGGAAACACCGGGGAGCTGTTTTTT	CATGQGNTGELFF
TRBJ2-1	.	TRBD2	TRBV27	TGTGCCAGCAGTTCAAAGTGGGCGACTAGCGGGAGCTCCTACAATGAGCAGTTCTTC	CASSSKWATSGSSYNEQFF
TRBJ2-7	once	.	TRBV2	TGTGCCAGCAGTGAAGAGGAGGACGAGCAGTACTTC	CASSEEEDEQYF
TRBJ2-7	.	TRBD2	TRBV28	TGTGCCAGCACCAAGACGGGGGGGAGGCGAGAGCAGTACTTC	CASTKTGGRREQYF
TRBJ2-7	.	TRBD2	TRBV2	TGTGCCAGCAGTGAACCAGCGGGAGTAAACGAGCAGTACTTC	CASSEPAGVNEQYF
TRBJ2-5	.	TRBD1	TRBV14	TGTGCCAGCAGCCAAAGGCTCACGACAGGGGGCCGAGAGACCCAGTACTTC	CASSQRLTTGGRETQYF
TRBJ2-7	.	.	TRBV4-1	TGCGCCAGCAGCCAAGACCTAGCGTCTAGCTCCTACGAGCAGTACTTC	CASSQDLASSSYEQYF
TRBJ2-3	.	TRBD1	TRBV28	TGTGCCAGCAGCCGGACAGGGGACACAGATACGCAGTATTTT	CASSRTGDTDTQYF
TRBJ1-5	.	TRBD1	TRBV6-6	TGTGCCAGCAGTTATCAGGGGGGCCATCAGCCCCAGCATTTT	CASSYQGGHQPQHF
TRBJ1-2	.	TRBD1	TRBV9	TGTGCCCGATGGGACAGGGCTAACTATGGCTACACCTTC	CARWDRANYGYTF
TRBJ1-4	.	TRBD1	TRBV28	TGTGCCAGCAGGGTACGACAGGGGGCGCGCGAAAAACTGTTTTTT	CASRVRQGAREKLFF
TRBJ2-5	once	.	TRBV2	TGTGCCAGCAATCGGGAGATCCAAGAGACCCAGTACTTC	CASNREIQETQYF
TRBJ1-5	.	.	TRBV12-5	TGTGCTAGTGGTGACCTGGACAGTCAGCCCCAGCATTTT	CASGDLDSQPQHF
TRBJ1-6	.	TRBD1	TRBV23-1	TGCGCCAGCAGTCTAAGACAGGGTCGGAATTCACCCCTCCACTTT	CASSLRQGRNSPLHF
TRBJ2-2	.	TRBD2	TRBV29-1	TGCAGCGCAACTAGCGGGCACCGAAGCACCGGGGAGCTGTTTTTT	CSATSGHRSTGELFF
TRBJ2-5	.	.	TRBV25-1	TGTGCCAGCAGTGACGGGGGGCGGGAGACCCAGTACTTC	CASSDGGRETQYF
TRBJ1-3	.	.	TRBV10-2	TGCGCCAGCAGTGTCGAGGGAAACACCATATATTTT	CASSVEGNTIYF
TRBJ2-1	.	.	TRBV28	TGTGCCAGCAGTTTAGGAGGGTTTTTGGGGGTTACCATGGGGTCTGAGCAGTTCTTC	CASSLGGFLGVTMGSEQFF
TRBJ1-1	.	.	TRBV7-3	TGTGCCAGCAGCGCGATGGGGAGGGGGAACACTGAAGCTTTCTTT	CASSAMGRGNTEAFF
TRBJ2-1	.	TRBD2	TRBV27	TGTGCCAGCAGTGCGGGACTAGTCATCAATGAGCAGTTCTTC	CASSAGLVINEQFF
TRBJ2-3	many	TRBD2	TRBV19	TGTGCCAGTCGCGGGAGGGCCACAGATACGCAGTATTTT	CASRGRATDTQYF
TRBJ1-5	few	.	TRBV18	TGTGCCAGCTCACCATGGGACAACCGAGATCAGCCCCAGCATTTT	CASSPWDNRDQPQHF
TRBJ2-1	.	.	TRBV10-1	TGCGCCAGCAGTGAGGGCCACGCAGGGGAGCAGTTCTTC	CASSEGHAGEQFF
TRBJ2-3	once	TRBD2	TRBV9	TGTGCCAGCAGCGTAGTCCCGGGAGGGGGCACAGATACGCAGTATTTT	CASSVVPGGGTDTQYF
TRBJ2-7	.	TRBD1	TRBV5-1	TGCGCCAGCAGCAAACTTGTAGCCGGGACAGGGGGTCATTACGAGCAGTACTTC	CASSKLVAGTGGHYEQYF
TRBJ2-1	.	TRBD2	TRBV6-1	TGTGCCAGTTATCTAGCGGGAGGGGGATACAATGAGCAGTTCTTC	CASYLAGGGYNEQFF
TRBJ2-1	once	TRBD2	TRBV7-3	TGTGCCAGCGTGTCACTAGCGGGAGGGCCGCGCTCCTACAATGAGCAGTTCTTC	CASVSLAGGPRSYNEQFF
TRBJ2-7	.	.	TRBV7-6	TGTGCCAGCAGCAGACAGGTCTCTGGCGAGCAGTACTTC	CASSRQVSGEQYF
TRBJ2-7	.	TRBD1	TRBV5-1	TGCGCCAGCAGCTCCCTTGGACAGGGGGCCGACGAGCAGTACTTC	CASSSLGQGADEQYF
TRBJ2-7	.	TRBD2	TRBV29-1	TGCAGCGTTGCCGGGACTAGGGGGAGCGAGCAGTACTTC	CSVAGTRGSEQYF
TRBJ1-2	.	.	TRBV28	TGTGCCAGCAGTTGGCCCCACTATGGCTACACCTTC	CASSWPHYGYTF
TRBJ2-7	.	TRBD1	TRBV5-6	TGTGCCAGCAGCTTGAGGGGGCTAGGGATCCACGAGCAGTACTTC	CASSLRGLGIHEQYF
TRBJ2-7	.	.	TRBV2	TGTGCCAGCAGTGAGGGCTGGACAAGTACCTACGAGCAGTACTTC	CASSEGWTSTYEQYF
TRBJ1-1	.	.	TRBV28	TGTGCCAGCAGGACTAACACTGAAGCTTTCTTT	CASRTNTEAFF